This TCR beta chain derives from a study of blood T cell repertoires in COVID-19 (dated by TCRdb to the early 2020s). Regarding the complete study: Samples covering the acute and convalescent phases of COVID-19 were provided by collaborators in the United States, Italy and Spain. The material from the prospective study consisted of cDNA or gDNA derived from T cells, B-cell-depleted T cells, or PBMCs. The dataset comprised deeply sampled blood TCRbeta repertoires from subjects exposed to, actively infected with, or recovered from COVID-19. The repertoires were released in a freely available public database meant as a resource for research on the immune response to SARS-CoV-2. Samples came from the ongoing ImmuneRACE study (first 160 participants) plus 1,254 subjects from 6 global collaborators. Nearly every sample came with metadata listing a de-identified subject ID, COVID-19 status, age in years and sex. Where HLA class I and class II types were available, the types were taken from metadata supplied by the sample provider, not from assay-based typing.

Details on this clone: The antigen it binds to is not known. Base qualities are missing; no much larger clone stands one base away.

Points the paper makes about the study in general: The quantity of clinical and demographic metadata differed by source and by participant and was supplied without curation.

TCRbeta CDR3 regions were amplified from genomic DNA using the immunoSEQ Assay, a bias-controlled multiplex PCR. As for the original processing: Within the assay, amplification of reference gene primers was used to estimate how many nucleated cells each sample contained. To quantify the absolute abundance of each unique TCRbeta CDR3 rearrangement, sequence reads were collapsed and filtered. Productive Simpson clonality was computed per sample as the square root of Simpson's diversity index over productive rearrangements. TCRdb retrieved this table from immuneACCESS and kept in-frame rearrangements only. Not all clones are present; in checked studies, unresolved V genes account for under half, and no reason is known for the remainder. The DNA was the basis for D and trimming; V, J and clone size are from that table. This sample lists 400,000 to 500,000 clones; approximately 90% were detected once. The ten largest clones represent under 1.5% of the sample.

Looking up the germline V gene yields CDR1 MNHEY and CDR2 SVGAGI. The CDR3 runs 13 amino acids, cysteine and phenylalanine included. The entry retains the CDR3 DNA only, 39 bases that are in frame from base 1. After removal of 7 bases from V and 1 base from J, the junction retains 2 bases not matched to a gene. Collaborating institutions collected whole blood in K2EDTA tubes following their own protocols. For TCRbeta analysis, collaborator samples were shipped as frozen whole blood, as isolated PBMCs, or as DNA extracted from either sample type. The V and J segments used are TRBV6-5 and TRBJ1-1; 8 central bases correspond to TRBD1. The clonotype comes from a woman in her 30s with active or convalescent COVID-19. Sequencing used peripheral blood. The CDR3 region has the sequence CASIGQGNTEAFF. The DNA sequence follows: TGTGCCAGCATTGGACAGGGGAACACTGAAGCTTTCTTT.